Reported below is one T cell receptor (beta chain). What this receptor recognizes is not known. The junction departs from the called germline gene at one end, perhaps through a read error. Tregs were isolated as CD4+CD25+CD127-/low cells. Tregs, naive and memory CD4+ T cells from tumor, blood and ipsilateral draining lymph nodes of five or six breast cancer patients underwent full-length TCR alpha and beta sequencing. Tumor tissue and lymph nodes obtained by ipsilateral axillary dissection were perfused with PBS, cut into small pieces and digested using collagenase I and hyaluronidase. A purity exceeding 90% was confirmed by FACS for the sorted cell populations. These data originate in a study (dated by TCRdb to between 2014 and 2017). Study-level background: The study examined whether tumor-infiltrating Tregs in breast cancer are drawn from blood Tregs or arise in situ by conversion from other CD4+ T cell subsets. Study-wide conclusions, independent of this receptor: Validation in the larger cohort was restricted to a single TCR beta V-J rearrangement rather than whole repertoires. The TCR gene usage of tumor memory CD4+ T cells clustered together with blood and lymph node memory CD4+ cells and with lymph node naive CD4+ cells. The greatest overlap of tumor-infiltrating Treg TCR alpha and beta sequences was observed with tumor naive CD4+ T cells, followed by blood naive CD4+ T cells.

From the cysteine up to the phenylalanine, the CDR3 has a length of 15 residues. The read is trimmed to its CDR3 DNA, 45 bases read in frame from base 1. CDR1 and CDR2 were assigned from the germline V gene as SGHRS and YFSETQ. Amplification of full-length TCR variable regions was done by 5' RACE PCR using constant-region reverse primers, and this step was followed by semi-nested PCR with Nested Universal Primer A. Using the ReliaPrep RNA Cell Miniprep System, total RNA was extracted, and the SMARTer RACE 5'/3' Kit was then used to reverse transcribe the RNA into 5'RACE-ready cDNA. An Illumina MiSeq was used to sequence the full-length TCR alpha and beta libraries, which had been barcoded with multiplex adaptors. In the authors' own workflow: For each of nine subset-tissue groups, sequencing data from the five patients were pooled, and the groups were then compared using unsupervised clustering of TCR gene usage. The Morisita-Horn index was used to calculate repertoire similarity, with shared sequences weighted by how much each contributed to each repertoire. In TCRdb, the public reads were trimmed at Q25 with fastp and aligned with MiXCR, with productive beta chains retained. Duplicate CDR3 protein sequences are folded into a single record with the most common DNA and genes. The V and J calls here are based on TCRdb, not the publication. The sample table holds about 55,000 distinct CDR3 sequences, of which about 20% were seen once. 3% to 4% of the sample is in the top ten clones.

The sample comprised tumor-infiltrating Tregs sorted from the breast tumor. The TCR sequence derives from a female donor with breast cancer. The sequence joins TRBV5-1 to TRBJ2-3; no D gene can be assigned with confidence. The DNA sequence is as follows: TGCGCCAGAAGCTTCGGCGGAGCTAGCACAGATACGCAGTATTTT. The translation is CARSFGGASTDTQYF.